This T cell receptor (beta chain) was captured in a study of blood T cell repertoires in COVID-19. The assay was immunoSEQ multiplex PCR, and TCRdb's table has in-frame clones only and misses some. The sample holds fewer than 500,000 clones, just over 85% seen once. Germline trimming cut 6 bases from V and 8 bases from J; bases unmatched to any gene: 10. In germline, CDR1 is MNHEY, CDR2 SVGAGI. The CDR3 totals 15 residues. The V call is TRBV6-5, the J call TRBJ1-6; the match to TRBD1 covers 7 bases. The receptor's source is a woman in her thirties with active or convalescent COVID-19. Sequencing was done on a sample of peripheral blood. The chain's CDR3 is CASRRAGQSDSPLHF. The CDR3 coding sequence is TGTGCCAGCAGACGGGCGGGACAGTCGGATTCACCCCTCCACTTT.